This T cell receptor beta chain was profiled in a study of naive and memory T cell subsets. Germline values: CDR1 MNHEY, CDR2 SVGEGT. After removal of 6 bases from V and 5 bases from J, the junction contained 12 bases not matched to a gene. The CDR3 contains 16 residues. Treatment: skin biopsy from PPD injection site in Mantoux-positive individual. An oligonucleotide containing a UMI was ligated to the 3' end of TCR cDNA. Ten or more counts support this clonotype. The SP2 primer and nested alpha and beta constant region primers amplified ligated cDNA in four rounds. In TCRdb, the UMI-ligation and nested PCR reads were re-called with MiXCR into one record per CDR3 protein. Among more than 30,000 distinct CDR3 sequences listed, less than 8.5% were seen once.

This receptor was taken from an adult in good health. V gene TRBV6-2 or TRBV6-3 combines with J gene TRBJ2-5, with 10 bases fitting TRBD2. The specimen comprised skin, sampled from a tuberculin skin test site. CDR3 DNA sequence: TGTGCCAGCAGACGCCCCCAAGCGGGGGGGGGCGAGACCCAGTACTTC. It codes for CASRRPQAGGGETQYF.